A single T cell receptor beta chain is shown here with its context. Its antigen is undetermined. This sample is drawn from a study of identical twins. The CDR3 consists of 18 residues. Germline trimming cut 0 bases from V and 6 bases from J; bases unmatched to any gene: 9. CDR1 and CDR2 from the germline V gene are DFQATT and SNEGSKA (reference sequence). The study, taken as a whole, reports: Beta clonotypes that were abundant in cord blood contained fewer insertions, a pattern absent from memory repertoires.

Using its own MiXCR run on the 5' RACE reads, TCRdb lists one record per CDR3 protein. The table has about 660,000 distinct CDR3 sequences, 8.6% seen once. These data also featured in a second study, about yellow fever vaccine responses in identical twins.

The specimen was PBMCs. This TCR was recovered from a woman under 30 in good health. This rearrangement joins TRBV20-1 to TRBJ2-3, with TRBD2 identical over 16 bases. This CDR3 is CSAREGVPGLAGGDTQYF. In DNA, the CDR3 is TGCAGTGCTAGAGAGGGGGTCCCGGGACTAGCGGGAGGGGATACGCAGTATTTT.